Each of the 14 T cell receptor beta chains below was sequenced from the same sample in a study of cytomegalovirus exposure and HLA in healthy donors. 13 Jbeta primers and 60 Vbeta primers were used for the PCR. TCRdb's copy holds only in-frame clones and misses some; the assay was immunoSEQ multiplex PCR. Altogether 60,000 to 95,000 clones are present, roughly 84% being singletons, with the ten largest covering 18%. Specimen: PBMCs. All receptors derive from a man aged 70-80 years in good health and CMV-seropositive.

The gene calls are TRBV15 and TRBJ1-5; unclear D gene. Germline V gives CDR1 LNHNV, CDR2 YYDKDF (reference sequence). CDR3 length: 15 residues. Trimming pared 0 bases from V and 3 bases from J, leaving 9 bases between. This CDR3 is CATSRDRTSNQPQHF. The CDR3 DNA sequence: TGTGCCACCAGCAGAGACCGTACTTCCAATCAGCCCCAGCATTTT.

The V gene is TRBV5-4, the J gene TRBJ2-7, with TRBD1 identical over 7 bases. With 5 bases clipped from V and 0 bases from J, the junction kept 5 bases outside the gene matches. This CDR3 region has 14 residues. From germline, CDR1 is SGHNT and CDR2 YYREEE (reference sequence). CDR3: CASSRQGNSYEQYF. DNA for the CDR3: TGTGCCAGCAGTAGACAGGGAAACTCCTACGAGCAGTACTTC.

This clone appeared a few times. The chain combines TRBV29-1 with TRBJ2-3, with 7 bases fitting TRBD1. With 6 bases clipped from V and 5 bases from J, the junction kept 5 bases outside the gene matches. Per germline, CDR1 SQVTM and CDR2 ANQGSEA. This CDR3 has 12 amino acids. CDR3 amino acids: CSVLPGGDTQYF. In nucleotides, the CDR3 is TGCAGCGTCTTGCCAGGGGGAGATACGCAGTATTTT.

This chain links TRBV6-1 with TRBJ2-2; possibly TRBD2 for D (5 bases). The V and J ends lost 6 bases and 3 bases respectively, with 11 bases between them. This CDR3 contains 14 residues. Germline V gives CDR1 MNHNS, CDR2 SASEGT. CDR3 loop: CASSSGTYTGELFF. Written as DNA, the CDR3 is TGTGCCAGCAGCAGCGGAACATACACCGGGGAGCTGTTTTTT.

The genes are TRBV27 and TRBJ2-7; 7 bases match TRBD2. Looked up from germline, CDR1 is MNHEY and CDR2 is SMNVEV (reference sequence). The trim removed 7 bases at V and 0 bases at J, leaving 3 bases unmatched. The CDR3 has 13 amino acids. CDR3 DNA: TGTGCCAGCAAGCGGGGTGGCTCCTACGAGCAGTACTTC. It translates to CASKRGGSYEQYF.

The V and J genes are TRBV13 and TRBJ2-3; 7 nucleotides align to TRBD1. J gave up 2 bases and V 4 bases, and 9 bases lay outside the gene matches. Germline-derived CDR1 and CDR2 are PRHDT and FYEKMQ (reference sequence). This CDR3 is 16 amino acids long. This chain's CDR3 is CASSSPRDSNTDTQYF. The CDR3 DNA follows: TGTGCCAGCAGCTCCCCCCGGGACAGTAACACAGATACGCAGTATTTT.

The chain links TRBV6-6 to TRBJ2-3; D gene unclear. Germline V gene lookup returns CDR1 MNHNY and CDR2 SVGAGI (reference sequence). CDR3 size: 13 residues. The V gene lost 7 bases and the J gene lost 1 base, with 9 bases spanning the gap. CDR3: CASNGGGTDTQYF. The DNA of the CDR3 is TGTGCCAGCAACGGTGGTGGCACAGATACGCAGTATTTT.

CDR3 DNA: TGCGCCAGCAGCCAAGGACTAGCCGGCACAGATACGCAGTATTTT. It translates to CASSQGLAGTDTQYF. The V and J genes are TRBV4-3 and TRBJ2-3; 7 bases fit TRBD2. Trimming took 1 base from V and 1 from J; bases not matched to a gene: 2. This CDR3 has 15 residues. From germline, CDR1 is LGHNA and CDR2 YSLEER.

The chain employs TRBV28 and TRBJ2-7; possibly TRBD1 for D (6 bases). CDR3 length: 16 amino acids. V lost 5 bases and J lost 1, with 18 bases in between. CDR1 and CDR2 (germline): MDHEN, SYDVKM. CDR3 coding DNA: TGTGCCAGCAGTCAAACCATAACCGGACAGTCCTACGAGCAGTACTTC. Translating gives CASSQTITGQSYEQYF.

The gene calls are TRBV6-5 and TRBJ1-3, with 7 bases matching TRBD1. The CDR3 has 14 residues. V was clipped by 6 bases and J by 1 base; unmatched bases: 3. CDR1 MNHEY and CDR2 SVGAGI come from the germline V gene. CDR3 protein: CASRQTGSGNTIYF. In nucleotides, the CDR3 is TGTGCCAGCAGGCAGACAGGGTCTGGAAACACCATATATTTT.

This chain joins TRBV7-6 and TRBJ2-5, with D perhaps TRBD1 (6 bases). The CDR3 sequence is 15 residues long. Trimming took 5 bases from V and 1 from J, leaving 14 bases between them. Per the germline V gene, CDR1 is SGHVS and CDR2 is FNYEAQ. The CDR3 here is CASSTTTGPQETQYF. In DNA form, the CDR3 reads TGTGCCAGCAGCACAACTACAGGGCCCCAAGAGACCCAGTACTTC.

The V call is TRBV6-6, the J call TRBJ1-5; D is perhaps TRBD1 (6 bases). Germline values: CDR1 MNHNY, CDR2 SVGAGI (reference sequence). The length of the CDR3 is 15 residues. Trimming left V 8 bases short and J 3 bases short, with 17 bases between. In nucleotides, the CDR3 is TGTGCCAGCGGAACGGGAGGGGGGATCAATCAGCCCCAGCATTTT. This translates into CASGTGGGINQPQHF.

V and J are TRBV5-1 and TRBJ2-1, with D hard to call. V dropped 2 bases and J dropped 0 bases, with 9 bases sitting between them. The CDR3 sequence is 15 residues long. Germline V gene sequence: CDR1 SGHRS, CDR2 YFSETQ. CDR3 in amino acids: CASSFRVSSYNEQFF. CDR3 DNA: TGCGCCAGCAGCTTCCGGGTCTCCTCCTACAATGAGCAGTTCTTC. The full variable domain, its missing parts supplied by reference TRBV5-1 and TRBJ2-1, is KAGVTQTPRYLIKTRGQQVTLSCSPISGHRSVSWYQQTPGQGLQFLFEYFSETQRNKGNFPGRFSGRQFSNSRSEMNVSTLELGDSALYLCASSFRVSSYNEQFFGPGTRLTVL.

The rearrangement joins TRBV19 to TRBJ1-1, with 7 bases matching TRBD1. After removal of 4 bases from V and 4 bases from J, the junction contained 6 bases not matched to a gene. The germline gives CDR1 LNHDA, CDR2 SQIVND (reference sequence). This CDR3 comprises 14 residues. As DNA, the CDR3 is TGTGCCAGTAGTAACCGACAGGGCGGCACTGAAGCTTTCTTT. Its protein is CASSNRQGGTEAFF. The complete variable domain, with remaining parts taken from reference TRBV19 and TRBJ1-1, reads DGGITQSPKYLFRKEGQNVTLSCEQNLNHDAMYWYRQDPGQGLRLIYYSQIVNDFQKGDIAEGYSVSREKKESFPLTVTSAQKNPTAFYLCASSNRQGGTEAFFGQGTRLTVV.